Listed below are T cell receptor beta chains from one sample, sequenced in a study of PD-1 blockade in classical Hodgkin lymphoma. The method was immunoSEQ multiplex PCR; TCRdb's version includes in-frame clones alone and lacks a portion of them. The sample contains approximately 65,000 clones, 90% to 95% of which appear only once. The source material was peripheral blood mononuclear cells (PBMCs), sampled before the fourth cycle of nivolumab. The receptors originated from a human donor with classical Hodgkin lymphoma. CDR3s include the opening cysteine and the closing phenylalanine or tryptophan. A D gene is named only where the DNA matches it firmly. Clone size appears in some rows only: once, few, many, or a class for an expanded clone.

.	TRBD2	TRBV10-3	TRBJ2-3	CAISEWTSGSTDTQYF	TGTGCCATCAGTGAGTGGACTAGCGGGAGCACAGATACGCAGTATTTT
.	.	TRBV6-1	TRBJ1-4	CASSDAGTEKLFF	TGTGCCAGCAGTGATGCAGGGACTGAAAAACTGTTTTTT
.	TRBD1	TRBV4-1	TRBJ1-5	CASSQGGQAGQPQHF	TGCGCCAGCAGCCAAGGGGGACAGGCGGGTCAGCCCCAGCATTTT
.	TRBD1	TRBV11-2	TRBJ2-7	CASSRLDRGPYEQYF	TGTGCCAGCAGCCGCCTAGACAGGGGCCCCTACGAGCAGTACTTC
.	.	TRBV5-1	TRBJ2-5	CASSFGGPVQETQYF	TGCGCCAGCAGCTTTGGAGGGCCCGTCCAAGAGACCCAGTACTTC
.	.	TRBV27	TRBJ2-1	CASSLRSNEQFF	TGTGCCAGCAGTTTACGAAGCAATGAGCAGTTCTTC
.	.	TRBV7-9	TRBJ2-7	CASSPLGRRTYEQYF	TGTGCCAGCAGCCCACTAGGGCGGAGAACCTACGAGCAGTACTTC
.	.	TRBV6-1	TRBJ2-3	CASSQSGGTDTQYF	TGTGCCAGCAGTCAAAGCGGAGGGACAGATACGCAGTATTTT
.	.	TRBV9	TRBJ2-7	CASSFPWGWAGWYEQYF	TGTGCCAGCAGCTTCCCATGGGGGTGGGCAGGGTGGTACGAGCAGTACTTC
.	.	TRBV7-8	TRBJ1-5	CASSSLQGYSNQPQHF	TGTGCCAGCAGCTCATTACAGGGATATAGCAATCAGCCCCAGCATTTT
.	.	TRBV7-9	TRBJ1-5	CASSSLSAGQPDQPQHF	TGTGCCAGCAGCTCACTCTCGGCAGGCCAACCCGATCAGCCCCAGCATTTT
.	.	TRBV9	TRBJ1-3	CASSVVWQGRVRSGNTIYF	TGTGCCAGCAGCGTAGTCTGGCAGGGGAGGGTTCGCTCTGGAAACACCATATATTTT
once	.	TRBV2	TRBJ2-6	CASLAPETGANVLTF	TGTGCCAGCCTGGCCCCCGAAACTGGGGCCAACGTCCTGACTTTC
.	TRBD2	TRBV29-1	TRBJ2-1	CSVEKPAGIRNEQFF	TGCAGCGTTGAAAAGCCAGCGGGGATCCGTAATGAGCAGTTCTTC
once	.	TRBV2	TRBJ2-3	CASSEARLRGATDTQYF	TGTGCCAGCAGTGAAGCGCGGTTACGGGGGGCAACTGATACGCAGTATTTT
once	.	TRBV4-2	TRBJ2-7	CASSQLTTGFREFYEQYF	TGTGCCAGCAGCCAATTAACGACAGGGTTTCGGGAGTTCTACGAGCAGTACTTC
.	TRBD1	TRBV6-1	TRBJ2-5	CASQTGTLEETQYF	TGTGCCAGCCAGACAGGGACCTTAGAAGAGACCCAGTACTTC
.	.	TRBV7-6	TRBJ2-2	CASSLESAANTGELFF	TGTGCCAGCAGCTTAGAGTCCGCTGCGAACACCGGGGAGCTGTTTTTT
.	.	TRBV19	TRBJ1-2	CASSNSVGKVPGGYTF	TGTGCCAGTAGTAATTCGGTGGGGAAGGTCCCGGGCGGCTACACCTTC
.	.	TRBV19	TRBJ1-5	CASSDGAGGNQPQHF	TGTGCCAGTAGCGACGGAGCGGGGGGCAATCAGCCCCAGCATTTT
.	.	TRBV7-9	TRBJ2-1	CASSLRPAGSYHNEQFF	TGTGCCAGCAGCTTACGTCCCGCAGGGTCTTACCACAATGAGCAGTTCTTC
.	TRBD1	TRBV5-6	TRBJ2-2	CASSLQGVTGELFF	TGTGCCAGCAGTCTTCAGGGGGTCACCGGGGAGCTGTTTTTT
.	.	TRBV4-1	TRBJ1-1	CASSQDRGGTEAFF	TGCGCCAGCAGCCAAGACAGGGGAGGGACTGAAGCTTTCTTT
.	.	TRBV27	TRBJ2-1	CASRPGRYNEQFF	TGTGCCAGCCGGCCGGGACGGTACAATGAGCAGTTCTTC
.	TRBD2	TRBV28	TRBJ2-1	CASSRPRLAVYNEQFF	TGTGCCAGCAGTCGCCCGAGACTAGCGGTTTACAATGAGCAGTTCTTC
.	.	TRBV19	TRBJ2-7	CASSIGLGTEQYF	TGTGCCAGTAGTATAGGGCTGGGGACCGAGCAGTACTTC
few	.	TRBV7-8	TRBJ1-1	CASSLGAGRNTEAFF	TGTGCCAGCAGCTTAGGCGCGGGGAGGAACACTGAAGCTTTCTTT
.	.	TRBV19	TRBJ1-4	CASSISREVGKLFF	TGTGCCAGTAGTATAAGCCGGGAGGTTGGAAAACTGTTTTTT
.	.	TRBV19	TRBJ1-6	CASSIGGRSYNSPLHF	TGTGCCAGTAGTATAGGGGGTAGAAGCTATAATTCACCCCTCCACTTT
.	.	TRBV19	TRBJ2-1	CASSIDPHSSSYNEQFF	TGTGCCAGTAGTATAGATCCCCATTCGAGCTCCTACAATGAGCAGTTCTTC
.	.	TRBV6-1	TRBJ2-7	CASSAWGYEQYF	TGTGCCAGCAGCGCCTGGGGGTACGAGCAGTACTTC
.	TRBD1	TRBV5-4	TRBJ1-2	CASSFTGDGYGYTF	TGTGCCAGCAGCTTTACAGGGGATGGCTATGGCTACACCTTC
.	TRBD2	TRBV7-2	TRBJ2-7	CASSLVAGVPGEQYF	TGTGCCAGCAGCTTAGTAGCGGGAGTCCCCGGAGAGCAGTACTTC
.	TRBD2	TRBV2	TRBJ2-1	CASSETLSLAGRWNEQFF	TGTGCCAGCAGTGAAACCTTATCCTTAGCGGGACGTTGGAATGAGCAGTTCTTC
.	.	TRBV4-1	TRBJ2-1	CASSQVGGYNEQFF	TGCGCCAGCAGCCAAGTCGGGGGATATAATGAGCAGTTCTTC
.	.	TRBV28	TRBJ1-5	CASSPGVGGNQPQHF	TGTGCCAGCAGTCCCGGGGTGGGGGGCAATCAGCCCCAGCATTTT
.	.	TRBV18	TRBJ2-3	CASSPDSPSTDTQYF	TGTGCCAGCTCACCAGACTCGCCTAGCACAGATACGCAGTATTTT
.	TRBD1	TRBV14	TRBJ2-3	CASSHIPDRGATDTQYF	TGTGCCAGCAGCCACATACCGGACAGGGGGGCCACAGATACGCAGTATTTT
few	.	TRBV28	TRBJ2-6	CASSSFSDVLTF	TGTGCCAGCAGTTCCTTCTCTGACGTCCTGACTTTC
.	.	TRBV11-2	TRBJ2-5	CASRGFPQETQYF	TGTGCCAGCAGAGGGTTCCCACAAGAGACCCAGTACTTC
.	TRBD2	TRBV5-1	TRBJ2-7	CASSSSGIYEQYF	TGCGCCAGCAGCTCTAGCGGGATCTACGAGCAGTACTTC
few	.	TRBV28	TRBJ2-2	CASSLLAWGRPGGELFF	TGTGCCAGCAGTCTCTTAGCGTGGGGGAGGCCGGGCGGGGAGCTGTTTTTT
.	TRBD1	TRBV7-9	TRBJ2-5	CASSLADRVAQETQYF	TGTGCCAGCAGCTTAGCGGACAGGGTTGCCCAAGAGACCCAGTACTTC
.	.	TRBV11-2	TRBJ2-4	CASSLVAEGNIQYF	TGTGCCAGCAGCTTAGTCGCCGAGGGAAACATTCAGTACTTC
once	TRBD1	TRBV10-1	TRBJ2-7	CASSMTGVYEQYF	TGCGCCAGCAGCATGACAGGGGTGTACGAGCAGTACTTC
.	.	TRBV19	TRBJ2-1	CASSTGRSGNEQFF	TGTGCCAGTAGTACCGGCCGCTCGGGCAATGAGCAGTTCTTC
.	TRBD1	TRBV19	TRBJ1-5	CATAGGPFMNQPQHF	TGTGCCACCGCAGGGGGCCCTTTCATGAATCAGCCCCAGCATTTT
.	TRBD2	TRBV27	TRBJ2-7	CASSLAGGLGREQYF	TGTGCCAGCAGTTTAGCGGGGGGCCTTGGGAGGGAGCAGTACTTC
.	TRBD2	TRBV29-1	TRBJ2-7	CSVGSGRGEQYF	TGCAGCGTCGGAAGCGGGAGGGGCGAGCAGTACTTC
.	TRBD2	TRBV9	TRBJ2-5	CASSATSGRAAGETQYF	TGTGCCAGCAGCGCGACTAGCGGGAGGGCCGCAGGAGAGACCCAGTACTTC
.	.	TRBV6-1	TRBJ2-7	CASDEPGTYEQYF	TGTGCCAGCGATGAGCCAGGGACGTACGAGCAGTACTTC
.	.	TRBV7-9	TRBJ2-3	CASSYLGDTQYF	TGTGCCAGCAGCTACCTAGGAGATACGCAGTATTTT
.	TRBD1	TRBV18	TRBJ2-7	CASSPWDSSSYEQYF	TGTGCCAGCTCACCCTGGGACAGCAGCTCCTACGAGCAGTACTTC
.	.	TRBV19	TRBJ1-6	CASRPSPLHF	TGTGCCAGTAGGCCTTCACCCCTCCACTTT